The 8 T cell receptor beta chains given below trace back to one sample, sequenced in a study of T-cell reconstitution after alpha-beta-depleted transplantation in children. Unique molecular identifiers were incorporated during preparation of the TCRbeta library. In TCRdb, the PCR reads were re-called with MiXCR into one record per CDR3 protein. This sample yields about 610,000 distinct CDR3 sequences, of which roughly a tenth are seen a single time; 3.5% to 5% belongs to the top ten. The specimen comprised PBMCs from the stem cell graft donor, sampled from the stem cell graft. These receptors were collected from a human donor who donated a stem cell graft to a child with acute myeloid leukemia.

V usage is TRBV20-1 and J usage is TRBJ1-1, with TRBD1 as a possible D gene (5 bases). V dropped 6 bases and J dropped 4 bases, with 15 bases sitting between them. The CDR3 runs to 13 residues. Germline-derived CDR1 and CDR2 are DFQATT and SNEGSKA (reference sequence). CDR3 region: CSARGGSSTEAFF. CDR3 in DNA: TGCAGTGCCCGGGGGGGGTCGAGCACTGAAGCTTTCTTT.

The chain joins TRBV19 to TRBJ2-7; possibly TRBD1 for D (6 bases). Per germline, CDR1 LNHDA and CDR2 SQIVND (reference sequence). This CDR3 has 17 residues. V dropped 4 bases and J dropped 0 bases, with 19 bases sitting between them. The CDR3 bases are TGTGCCAGTAGTACCGCCATCGGACAGACGAGCTCCTACGAGCAGTACTTC. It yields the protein CASSTAIGQTSSYEQYF.

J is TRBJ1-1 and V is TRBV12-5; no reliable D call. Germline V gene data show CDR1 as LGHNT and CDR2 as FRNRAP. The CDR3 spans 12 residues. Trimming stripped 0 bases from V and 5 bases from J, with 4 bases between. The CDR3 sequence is CASGLVGTEAFF. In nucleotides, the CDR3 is TGTGCTAGTGGTTTGGTAGGGACTGAAGCTTTCTTT. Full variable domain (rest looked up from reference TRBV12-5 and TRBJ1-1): DARVTQTPRHKVTEMGQEVTMRCQPILGHNTVFWYRQTMMQGLELLAYFRNRAPLDDSGMPKDRFSAEMPDATLATLKIQPSEPRDSAVYFCASGLVGTEAFFGQGTRLTVV.

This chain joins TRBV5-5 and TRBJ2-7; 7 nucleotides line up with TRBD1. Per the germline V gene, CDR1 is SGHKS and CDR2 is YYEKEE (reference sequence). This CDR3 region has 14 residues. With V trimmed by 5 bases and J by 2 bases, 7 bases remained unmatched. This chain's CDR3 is CASRREGQPYEQYF. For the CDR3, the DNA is TGTGCCAGCAGGCGAGAGGGACAGCCCTACGAGCAGTACTTC.

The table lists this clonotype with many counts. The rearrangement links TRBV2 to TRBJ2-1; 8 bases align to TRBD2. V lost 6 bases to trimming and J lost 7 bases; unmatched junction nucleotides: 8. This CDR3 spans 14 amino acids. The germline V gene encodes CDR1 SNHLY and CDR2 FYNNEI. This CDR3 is CASRSSGSWNEQFF. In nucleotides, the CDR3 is TGTGCCAGCAGGTCCAGCGGGAGTTGGAATGAGCAGTTCTTC.

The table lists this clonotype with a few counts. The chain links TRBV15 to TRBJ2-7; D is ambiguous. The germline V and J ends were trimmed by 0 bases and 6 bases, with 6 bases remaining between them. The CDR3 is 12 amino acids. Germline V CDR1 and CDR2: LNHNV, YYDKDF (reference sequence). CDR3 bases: TGTGCCACCAGCAGAGAATGGCGCGAGCAGTACTTC. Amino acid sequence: CATSREWREQYF.

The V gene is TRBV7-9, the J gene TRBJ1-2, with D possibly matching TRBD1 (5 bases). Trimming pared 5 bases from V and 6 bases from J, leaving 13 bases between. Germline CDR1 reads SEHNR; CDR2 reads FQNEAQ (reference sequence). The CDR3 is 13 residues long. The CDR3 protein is CASSTYDRNGYTF. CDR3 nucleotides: TGTGCCAGCAGCACCTATGACAGAAATGGCTACACCTTC.

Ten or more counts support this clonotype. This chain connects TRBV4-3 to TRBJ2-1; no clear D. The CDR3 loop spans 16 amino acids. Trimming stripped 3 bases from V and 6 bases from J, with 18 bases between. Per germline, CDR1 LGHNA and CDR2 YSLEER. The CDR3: CASSQALGDLGNEQFF. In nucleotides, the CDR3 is TGCGCCAGCAGCCAGGCTTTAGGCGATTTGGGCAATGAGCAGTTCTTC.